This T cell receptor beta chain was identified during a study of blood T cell repertoires in COVID-19. Background on the study: T cells, B-cell-depleted T cells, or PBMCs supplied cDNA or gDNA.

Sequenced by immunoSEQ multiplex PCR; TCRdb stores in-frame clones only, minus some. The sample lists fewer than 450,000 clones, less than 95% occurring once. In Cohort 3, a recovered donor had either two negative PCRs, clearance, or symptom resolution. The clonotype comes from a man aged 18 to 29 who had recovered from COVID-19. Sequencing used PBMCs or T cells enriched from blood (not recorded which).

The CDR3 protein is CASSLLPDGEQYF. The CDR3 bases are TGTGCCAGCAGTTTACTCCCCGACGGGGAGCAGTACTTC. The V gene is TRBV27, the J gene TRBJ2-7; no clear D gene. V lost 2 bases and J lost 7, with 12 bases in between. CDR3 length: 13 amino acids. Germline V gene lookup returns CDR1 MNHEY and CDR2 SMNVEV (reference sequence).